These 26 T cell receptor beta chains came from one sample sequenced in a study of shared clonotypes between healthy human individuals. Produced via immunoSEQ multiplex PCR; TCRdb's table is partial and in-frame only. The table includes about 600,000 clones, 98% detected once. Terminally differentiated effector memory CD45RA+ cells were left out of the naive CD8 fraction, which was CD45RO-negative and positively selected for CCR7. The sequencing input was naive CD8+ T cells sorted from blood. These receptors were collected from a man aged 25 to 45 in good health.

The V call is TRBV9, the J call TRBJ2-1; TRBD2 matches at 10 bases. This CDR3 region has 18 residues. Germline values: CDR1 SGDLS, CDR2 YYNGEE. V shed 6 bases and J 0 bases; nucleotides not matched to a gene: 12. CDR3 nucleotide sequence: TGTGCCAGCAATAGGGCTAGCGGGAGTCTTAGCTCCTACAATGAGCAGTTCTTC. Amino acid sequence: CASNRASGSLSSYNEQFF. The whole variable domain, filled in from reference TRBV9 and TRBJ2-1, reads DSGVTQTPKHLITATGQRVTLRCSPRSGDLSVYWYQQSLDQGLQFLIQYYNGEERAKGNILERFSAQQFPDLHSELNLSSLELGDSALYFCASNRASGSLSSYNEQFFGPGTRLTVL.

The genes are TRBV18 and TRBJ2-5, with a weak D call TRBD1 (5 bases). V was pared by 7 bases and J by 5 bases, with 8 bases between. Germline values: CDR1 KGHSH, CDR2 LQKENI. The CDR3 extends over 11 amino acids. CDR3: CASCRDETQYF. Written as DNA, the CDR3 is TGTGCCAGCTGCAGGGATGAGACCCAGTACTTC. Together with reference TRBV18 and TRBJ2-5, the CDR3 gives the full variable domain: NAGVMQNPRHLVRRRGQEARLRCSPMKGHSHVYWYRQLPEEGLKFMVYLQKENIIDESGMPKERFSAEFPKEGPSILRIQQVVRGDSAAYFCASCRDETQYFGPGTRLLVL.

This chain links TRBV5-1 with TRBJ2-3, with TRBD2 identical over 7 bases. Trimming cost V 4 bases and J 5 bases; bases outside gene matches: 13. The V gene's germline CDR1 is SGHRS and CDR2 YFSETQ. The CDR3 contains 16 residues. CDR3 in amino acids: CASSPVWREQGDTQYF. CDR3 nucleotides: TGCGCCAGCAGCCCCGTATGGCGGGAGCAGGGAGATACGCAGTATTTT.

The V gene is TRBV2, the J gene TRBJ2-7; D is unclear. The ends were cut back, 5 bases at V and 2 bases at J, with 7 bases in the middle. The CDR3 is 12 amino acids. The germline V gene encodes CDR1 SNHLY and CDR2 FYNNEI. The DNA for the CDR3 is TGTGCCAGCAGTCAATTTACCTACGAGCAGTACTTC. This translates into CASSQFTYEQYF.

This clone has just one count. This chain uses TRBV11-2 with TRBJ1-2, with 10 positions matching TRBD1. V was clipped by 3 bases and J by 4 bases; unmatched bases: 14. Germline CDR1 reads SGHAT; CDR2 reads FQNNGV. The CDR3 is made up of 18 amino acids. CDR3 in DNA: TGTGCCAGCAGCTTCCTCGGACAGGGGGGACGTGCTCCCTATGGCTACACCTTC. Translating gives CASSFLGQGGRAPYGYTF.

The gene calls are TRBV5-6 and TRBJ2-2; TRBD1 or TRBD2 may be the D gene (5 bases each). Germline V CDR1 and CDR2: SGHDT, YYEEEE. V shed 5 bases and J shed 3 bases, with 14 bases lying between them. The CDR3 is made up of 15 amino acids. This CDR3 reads CASRSGAGDTGELFF. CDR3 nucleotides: TGTGCCAGCAGGTCCGGGGCCGGGGACACCGGGGAGCTGTTTTTT.

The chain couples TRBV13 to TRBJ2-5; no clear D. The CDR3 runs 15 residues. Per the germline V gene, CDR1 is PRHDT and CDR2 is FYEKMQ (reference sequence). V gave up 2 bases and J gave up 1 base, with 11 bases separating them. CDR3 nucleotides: TGTGCCAGCAGCTTAATCGGCTCCTCCCAAGAGACCCAGTACTTC. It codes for CASSLIGSSQETQYF. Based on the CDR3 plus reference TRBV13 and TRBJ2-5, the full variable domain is AAGVIQSPRHLIKEKRETATLKCYPIPRHDTVYWYQQGPGQDPQFLISFYEKMQSDKGSIPDRFSAQQFSDYHSELNMSSLELGDSALYFCASSLIGSSQETQYFGPGTRLLVL.

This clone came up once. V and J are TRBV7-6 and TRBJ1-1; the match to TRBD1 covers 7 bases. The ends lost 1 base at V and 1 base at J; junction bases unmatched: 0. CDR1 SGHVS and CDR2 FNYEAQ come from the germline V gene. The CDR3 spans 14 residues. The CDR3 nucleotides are TGTGCCAGCAGCTTAGGGGACAGGAACACTGAAGCTTTCTTT. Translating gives CASSLGDRNTEAFF.

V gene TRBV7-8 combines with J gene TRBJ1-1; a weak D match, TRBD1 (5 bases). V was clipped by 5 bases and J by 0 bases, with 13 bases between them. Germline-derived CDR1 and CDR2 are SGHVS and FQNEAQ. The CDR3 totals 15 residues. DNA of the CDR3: TGTGCCAGCAGCCCCTTCGACAGCATGAACACTGAAGCTTTCTTT. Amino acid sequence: CASSPFDSMNTEAFF.

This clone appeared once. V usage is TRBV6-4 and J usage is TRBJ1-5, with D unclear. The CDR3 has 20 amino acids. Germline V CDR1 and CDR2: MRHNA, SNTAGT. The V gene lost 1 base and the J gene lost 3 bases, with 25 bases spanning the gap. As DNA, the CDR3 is TGTGCCAGCAGTGACTGCGCCCCAAAGCGGCGTGAGGATCTCAATCAGCCCCAGCATTTT. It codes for CASSDCAPKRREDLNQPQHF.

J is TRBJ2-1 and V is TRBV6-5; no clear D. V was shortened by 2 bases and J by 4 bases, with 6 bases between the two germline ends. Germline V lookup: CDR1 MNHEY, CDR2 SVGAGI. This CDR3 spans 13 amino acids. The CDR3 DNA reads TGTGCCAGCAGTTACATAGCATACAATGAGCAGTTCTTC. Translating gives CASSYIAYNEQFF.

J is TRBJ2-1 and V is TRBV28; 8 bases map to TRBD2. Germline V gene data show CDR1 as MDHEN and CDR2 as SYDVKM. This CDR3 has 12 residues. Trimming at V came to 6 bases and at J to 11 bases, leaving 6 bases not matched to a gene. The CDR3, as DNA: TGTGCCAGCAGGGCAACTAGCGGTAAGCAGTTCTTC. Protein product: CASRATSGKQFF.

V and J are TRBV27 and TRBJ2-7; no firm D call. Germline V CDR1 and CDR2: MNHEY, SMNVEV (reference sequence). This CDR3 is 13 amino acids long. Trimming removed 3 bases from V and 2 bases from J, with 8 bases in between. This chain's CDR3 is CASSLVGPYEQYF. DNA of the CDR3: TGTGCCAGCAGTTTGGTAGGGCCCTACGAGCAGTACTTC.

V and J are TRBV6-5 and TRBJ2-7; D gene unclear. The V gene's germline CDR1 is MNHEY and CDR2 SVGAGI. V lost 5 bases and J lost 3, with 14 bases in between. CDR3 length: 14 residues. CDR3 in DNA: TGTGCCAGCAGTAAATTGGTGATGGACTACGAGCAGTACTTC. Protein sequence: CASSKLVMDYEQYF.

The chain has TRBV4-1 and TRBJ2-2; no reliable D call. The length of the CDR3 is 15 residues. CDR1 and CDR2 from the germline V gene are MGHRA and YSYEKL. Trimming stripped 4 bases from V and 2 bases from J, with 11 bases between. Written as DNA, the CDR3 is TGCGCCAGCAGCCCAGCCATTCTTAACACCGGGGAGCTGTTTTTT. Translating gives CASSPAILNTGELFF.

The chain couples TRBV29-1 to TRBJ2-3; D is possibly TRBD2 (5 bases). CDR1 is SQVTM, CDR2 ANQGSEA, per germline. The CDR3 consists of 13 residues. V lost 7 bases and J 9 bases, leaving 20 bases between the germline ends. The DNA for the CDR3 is TGCAGCGAATGGGAGTCCGCTAACGGGACGCAGTATTTT. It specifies CSEWESANGTQYF.

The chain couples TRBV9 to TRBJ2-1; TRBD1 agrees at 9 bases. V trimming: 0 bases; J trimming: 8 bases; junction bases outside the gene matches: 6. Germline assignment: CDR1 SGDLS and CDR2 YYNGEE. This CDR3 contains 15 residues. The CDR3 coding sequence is TGTGCCAGCAGCGTAGTTGGGACAGGGAACCATGAGCAGTTCTTC. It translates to CASSVVGTGNHEQFF. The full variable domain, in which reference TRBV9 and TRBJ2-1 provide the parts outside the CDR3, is DSGVTQTPKHLITATGQRVTLRCSPRSGDLSVYWYQQSLDQGLQFLIQYYNGEERAKGNILERFSAQQFPDLHSELNLSSLELGDSALYFCASSVVGTGNHEQFFGPGTRLTVL.

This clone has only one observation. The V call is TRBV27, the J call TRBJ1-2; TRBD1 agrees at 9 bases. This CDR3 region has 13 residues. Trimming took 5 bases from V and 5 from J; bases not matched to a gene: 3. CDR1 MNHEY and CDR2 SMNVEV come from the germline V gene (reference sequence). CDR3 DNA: TGTGCCAGCAGTGGGACAGGGATTTATGGCTACACCTTC. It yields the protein CASSGTGIYGYTF.

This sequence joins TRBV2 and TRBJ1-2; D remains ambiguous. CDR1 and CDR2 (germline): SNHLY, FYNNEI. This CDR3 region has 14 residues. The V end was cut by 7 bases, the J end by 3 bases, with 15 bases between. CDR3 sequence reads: CASNGRAEDYGYTF. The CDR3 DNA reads TGTGCCAGCAATGGGAGGGCAGAAGACTATGGCTACACCTTC. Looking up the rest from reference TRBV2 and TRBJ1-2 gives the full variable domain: EPEVTQTPSHQVTQMGQEVILRCVPISNHLYFYWYRQILGQKVEFLVSFYNNEISEKSEIFDDQFSVERPDGSNFTLKIRSTKLEDSAMYFCASNGRAEDYGYTFGSGTRLTVV.

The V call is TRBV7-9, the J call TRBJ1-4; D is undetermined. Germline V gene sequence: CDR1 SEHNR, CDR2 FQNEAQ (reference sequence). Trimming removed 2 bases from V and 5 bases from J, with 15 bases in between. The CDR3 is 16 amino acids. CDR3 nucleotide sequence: TGTGCCAGCAGCTTAAGCCGTGAGACCACGAATGAAAAACTGTTTTTT. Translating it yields CASSLSRETTNEKLFF.

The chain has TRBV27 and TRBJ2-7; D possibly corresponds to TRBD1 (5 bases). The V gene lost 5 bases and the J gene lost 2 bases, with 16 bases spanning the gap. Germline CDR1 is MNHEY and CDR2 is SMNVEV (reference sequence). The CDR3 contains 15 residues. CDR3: CASSPTGDSTYEQYF. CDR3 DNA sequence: TGTGCCAGCAGTCCCACCGGCGACAGTACCTACGAGCAGTACTTC.

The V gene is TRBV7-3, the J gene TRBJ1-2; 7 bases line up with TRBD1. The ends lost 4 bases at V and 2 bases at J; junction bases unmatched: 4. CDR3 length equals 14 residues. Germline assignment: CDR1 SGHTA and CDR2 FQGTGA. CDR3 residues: CASSSGDRNYGYTF. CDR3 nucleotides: TGTGCCAGCAGCTCGGGGGACAGAAACTATGGCTACACCTTC.

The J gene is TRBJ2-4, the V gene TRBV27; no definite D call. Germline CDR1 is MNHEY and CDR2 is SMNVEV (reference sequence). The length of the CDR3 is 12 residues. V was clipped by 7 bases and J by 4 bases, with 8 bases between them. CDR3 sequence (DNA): TGTGCCAGCATAGGGAAGAAAAACATTCAGTACTTC. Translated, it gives CASIGKKNIQYF.

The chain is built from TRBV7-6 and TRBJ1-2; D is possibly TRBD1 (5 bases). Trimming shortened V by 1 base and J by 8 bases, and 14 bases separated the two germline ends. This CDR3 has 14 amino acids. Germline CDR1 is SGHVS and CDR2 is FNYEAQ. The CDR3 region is CASSLGGEKEGYTF. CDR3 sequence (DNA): TGTGCCAGCAGCTTAGGAGGGGAAAAAGAGGGCTACACCTTC.

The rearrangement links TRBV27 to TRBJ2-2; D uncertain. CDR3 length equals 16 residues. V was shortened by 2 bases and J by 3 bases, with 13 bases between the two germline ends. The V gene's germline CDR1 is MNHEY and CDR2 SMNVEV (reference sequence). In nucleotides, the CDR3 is TGTGCCAGCAGTTTAATTGGTACAGCCTACACCGGGGAGCTGTTTTTT. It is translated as CASSLIGTAYTGELFF.

CDR3 sequence: CASSPGGLAGVSYEQYF. CDR3 sequence (DNA): TGTGCCAGCAGCCCCGGGGGACTAGCGGGAGTTTCCTACGAGCAGTACTTC. The rearrangement links TRBV7-9 to TRBJ2-7; 14 nucleotides line up with TRBD2. Germline assignment: CDR1 SEHNR and CDR2 FQNEAQ (reference sequence). The trim removed 5 bases at V and 1 base at J, leaving 7 bases unmatched. The CDR3 loop spans 17 amino acids.